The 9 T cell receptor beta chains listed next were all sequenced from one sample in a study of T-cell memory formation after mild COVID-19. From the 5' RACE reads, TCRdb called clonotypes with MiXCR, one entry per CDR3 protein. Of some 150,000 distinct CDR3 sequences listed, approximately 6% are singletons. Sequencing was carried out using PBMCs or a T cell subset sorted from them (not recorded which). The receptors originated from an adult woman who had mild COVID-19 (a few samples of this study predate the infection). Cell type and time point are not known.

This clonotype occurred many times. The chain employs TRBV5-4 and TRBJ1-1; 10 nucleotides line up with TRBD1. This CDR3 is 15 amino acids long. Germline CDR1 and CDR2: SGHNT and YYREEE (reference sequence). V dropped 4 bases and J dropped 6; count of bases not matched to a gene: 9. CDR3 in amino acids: CASSPDRGQFAEAFF. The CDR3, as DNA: TGTGCCAGCAGCCCAGACAGGGGGCAATTTGCTGAAGCTTTCTTT.

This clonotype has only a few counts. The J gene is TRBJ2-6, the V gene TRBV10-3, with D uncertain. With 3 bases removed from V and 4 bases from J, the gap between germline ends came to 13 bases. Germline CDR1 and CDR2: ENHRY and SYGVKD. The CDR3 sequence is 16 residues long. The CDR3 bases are TGTGCCATCAGTGAACTCGGAGCCCCGGGGGCCAACGTCCTGACTTTC. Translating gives CAISELGAPGANVLTF.

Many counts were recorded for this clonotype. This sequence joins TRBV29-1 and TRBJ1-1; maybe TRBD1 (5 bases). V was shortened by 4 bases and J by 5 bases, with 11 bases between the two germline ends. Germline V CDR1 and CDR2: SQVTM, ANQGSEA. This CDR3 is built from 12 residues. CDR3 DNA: TGCAGCGTTGGGGGCCGGGGGACTGAAGCTTTCTTT. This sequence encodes CSVGGRGTEAFF.

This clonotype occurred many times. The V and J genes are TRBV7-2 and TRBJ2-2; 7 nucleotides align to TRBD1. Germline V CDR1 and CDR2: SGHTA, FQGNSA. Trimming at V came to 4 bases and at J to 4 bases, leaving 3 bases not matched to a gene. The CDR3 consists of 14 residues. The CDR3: CASSSYRGTGELFF. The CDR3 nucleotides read TGTGCCAGCAGCTCGTACAGGGGCACCGGGGAGCTGTTTTTT.

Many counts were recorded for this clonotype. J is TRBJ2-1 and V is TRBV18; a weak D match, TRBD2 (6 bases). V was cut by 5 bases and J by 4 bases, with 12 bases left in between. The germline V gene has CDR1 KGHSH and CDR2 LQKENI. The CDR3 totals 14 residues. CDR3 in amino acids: CASSFRAGYNEQFF. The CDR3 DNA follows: TGTGCCAGCTCATTTAGGGCGGGGTACAATGAGCAGTTCTTC.

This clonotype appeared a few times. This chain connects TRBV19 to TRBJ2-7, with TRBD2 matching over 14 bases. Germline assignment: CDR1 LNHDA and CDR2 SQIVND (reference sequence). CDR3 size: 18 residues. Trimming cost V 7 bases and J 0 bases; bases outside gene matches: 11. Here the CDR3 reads CASTPRGLAGDSSYEQYF. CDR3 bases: TGTGCCAGTACACCAAGGGGACTAGCGGGGGATAGCTCCTACGAGCAGTACTTC.

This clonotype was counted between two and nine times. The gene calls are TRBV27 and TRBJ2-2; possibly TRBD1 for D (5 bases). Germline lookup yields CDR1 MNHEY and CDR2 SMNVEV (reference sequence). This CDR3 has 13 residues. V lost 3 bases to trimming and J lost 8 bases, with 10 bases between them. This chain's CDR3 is CASSFPGPGELFF. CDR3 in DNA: TGTGCCAGCAGTTTTCCAGGGCCTGGGGAGCTGTTTTTT.

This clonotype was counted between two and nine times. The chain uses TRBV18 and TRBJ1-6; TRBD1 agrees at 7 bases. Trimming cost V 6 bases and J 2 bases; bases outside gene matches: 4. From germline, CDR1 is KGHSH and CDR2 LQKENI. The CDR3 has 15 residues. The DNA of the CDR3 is TGTGCCAGCTCTCGGACAGGCGCCTATAATTCACCCCTCCACTTT. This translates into CASSRTGAYNSPLHF.

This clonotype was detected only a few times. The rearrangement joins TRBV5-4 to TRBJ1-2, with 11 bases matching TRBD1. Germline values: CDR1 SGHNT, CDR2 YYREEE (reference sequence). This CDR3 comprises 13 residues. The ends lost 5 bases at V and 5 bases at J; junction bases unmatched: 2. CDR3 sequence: CASRRDRGYGYTF. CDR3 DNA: TGTGCCAGCAGAAGGGACAGGGGGTATGGCTACACCTTC.